Listed below are T cell receptor beta chains from one sample, sequenced in a study of CD8 T cells in Susac syndrome. One entry per CDR3 protein, called by TCRdb with MiXCR from the immunoSEQ multiplex PCR reads. The table has 100,000 or so distinct CDR3 sequences, roughly 90% seen once; the top ten hold about 0.11%. Sequenced material: CD8+ T cells from PBMCs. All receptors come from a human donor in good health. The CDR3 runs from the conserved cysteine through the conserved F or W. The D gene is left open where the match is weak. Size is omitted from some rows. Given values are once, few, many or a class for expanded clones.

j_call: TRBJ1-3
v_call: TRBV7-9
d_call: NA
clone_size: NA
cdr3_aa: CASSFAGGTAGNTIYF
cdr3_nt: TGTGCCAGCAGCTTCGCTGGTGGGACCGCTGGAAACACCATATATTTT

j_call: TRBJ1-2
v_call: TRBV12-3/TRBV12-4
d_call: NA
clone_size: NA
cdr3_aa: CASSLAPPPGYTF
cdr3_nt: TGTGCCAGCAGTTTAGCTCCGCCGCCCGGCTACACCTTC

j_call: TRBJ2-7
v_call: TRBV7-2
d_call: NA
clone_size: NA
cdr3_aa: CASSLANRGEGYEQYF
cdr3_nt: TGTGCCAGCAGCTTAGCCAACAGGGGGGAGGGGTACGAGCAGTACTTC

j_call: TRBJ2-7
v_call: TRBV20-1
d_call: NA
clone_size: once
cdr3_aa: CSLRRLGSPIVPEQYF
cdr3_nt: TGCTCCCTCAGGAGACTAGGAAGCCCTATCGTTCCCGAGCAGTACTTC

j_call: TRBJ2-5
v_call: TRBV5-6
d_call: TRBD1
clone_size: few
cdr3_aa: CASSRGTVYRETQYF
cdr3_nt: TGTGCCAGCAGCAGGGGGACAGTCTACCGGGAGACCCAGTACTTC

j_call: TRBJ1-1
v_call: TRBV14
d_call: NA
clone_size: NA
cdr3_aa: CASSQDPWGRNTEAFF
cdr3_nt: TGTGCCAGCAGCCAAGATCCTTGGGGGCGGAACACTGAAGCTTTCTTT

j_call: TRBJ2-1
v_call: TRBV3-1
d_call: NA
clone_size: NA
cdr3_aa: CASSQERRLAYNEQFF
cdr3_nt: TGTGCCAGCAGCCAAGAGCGCAGGCTTGCCTACAATGAGCAGTTCTTC

j_call: TRBJ1-1
v_call: TRBV29-1
d_call: TRBD1
clone_size: NA
cdr3_aa: CSVRTGTGVNTEAFF
cdr3_nt: TGCAGCGTTCGGACCGGGACAGGGGTTAACACTGAAGCTTTCTTT

j_call: TRBJ2-7
v_call: TRBV27
d_call: NA
clone_size: few
cdr3_aa: CASRLRGTSSNEQYF
cdr3_nt: TGTGCCAGCAGGCTGAGGGGGACTTCCTCTAACGAGCAGTACTTC

j_call: TRBJ1-2
v_call: TRBV14
d_call: NA
clone_size: NA
cdr3_aa: CASSQDLKGNGYTF
cdr3_nt: TGTGCCAGCAGCCAAGATCTCAAGGGCAATGGCTACACCTTC

j_call: TRBJ1-5
v_call: TRBV10-3
d_call: NA
clone_size: NA
cdr3_aa: CAISEVRGSNQPQHF
cdr3_nt: TGTGCCATCAGTGAGGTCAGGGGTAGCAATCAGCCCCAGCATTTT

j_call: TRBJ2-5
v_call: TRBV2
d_call: TRBD1
clone_size: NA
cdr3_aa: CASSEVRDSQETQYF
cdr3_nt: TGTGCCAGCAGTGAAGTACGGGACAGCCAAGAGACCCAGTACTTC

j_call: TRBJ2-7
v_call: TRBV7-2
d_call: NA
clone_size: NA
cdr3_aa: CASSPGPGPGYEQYF
cdr3_nt: TGTGCCAGCAGCCCGGGACCGGGCCCGGGGTACGAGCAGTACTTC

j_call: TRBJ2-2
v_call: TRBV5-5
d_call: NA
clone_size: NA
cdr3_aa: CASSLRTGNGELFF
cdr3_nt: TGTGCCAGCAGCTTGAGAACAGGGAACGGGGAGCTGTTTTTT